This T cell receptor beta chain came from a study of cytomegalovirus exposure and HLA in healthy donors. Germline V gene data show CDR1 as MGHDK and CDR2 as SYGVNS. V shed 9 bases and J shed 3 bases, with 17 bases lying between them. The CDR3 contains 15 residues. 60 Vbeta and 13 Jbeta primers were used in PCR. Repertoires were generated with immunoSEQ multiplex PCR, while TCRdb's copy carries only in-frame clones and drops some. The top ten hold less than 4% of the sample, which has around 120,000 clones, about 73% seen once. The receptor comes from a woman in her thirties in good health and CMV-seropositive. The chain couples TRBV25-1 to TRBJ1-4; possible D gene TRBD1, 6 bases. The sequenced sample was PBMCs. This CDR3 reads CASSARGGPNEKLFF. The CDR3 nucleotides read TGTGCCAGTTCGGCCCGCGGGGGCCCTAATGAAAAACTGTTTTTT.